This TCR beta chain originates from a study of CD8 T cells in Susac syndrome. Germline V gene data show CDR1 as LGHNA and CDR2 as YNFKEQ. V trimming: 1 base; J trimming: 8 bases; junction bases outside the gene matches: 11. The CDR3 extends over 16 amino acids. With random hexamers, reverse transcription was performed on about 0.5 to 1 ug of RNA. TCRdb reprocessed the immunoSEQ multiplex PCR reads via MiXCR and lists one record per CDR3 protein. The sample contains some 190,000 distinct CDR3 sequences, approximately 93% of which appear only once. What was sequenced was CD4+ T cells from PBMCs. This clonotype was sampled from a human donor in good health. This chain links TRBV4-2 with TRBJ1-2; TRBD1 agrees at 9 bases. Written as DNA, the CDR3 is TGTGCCAGCAGCCAAGTCCCACAGGGGGCTGCGGGAGGCTACACCTTC. Protein: CASSQVPQGAAGGYTF.